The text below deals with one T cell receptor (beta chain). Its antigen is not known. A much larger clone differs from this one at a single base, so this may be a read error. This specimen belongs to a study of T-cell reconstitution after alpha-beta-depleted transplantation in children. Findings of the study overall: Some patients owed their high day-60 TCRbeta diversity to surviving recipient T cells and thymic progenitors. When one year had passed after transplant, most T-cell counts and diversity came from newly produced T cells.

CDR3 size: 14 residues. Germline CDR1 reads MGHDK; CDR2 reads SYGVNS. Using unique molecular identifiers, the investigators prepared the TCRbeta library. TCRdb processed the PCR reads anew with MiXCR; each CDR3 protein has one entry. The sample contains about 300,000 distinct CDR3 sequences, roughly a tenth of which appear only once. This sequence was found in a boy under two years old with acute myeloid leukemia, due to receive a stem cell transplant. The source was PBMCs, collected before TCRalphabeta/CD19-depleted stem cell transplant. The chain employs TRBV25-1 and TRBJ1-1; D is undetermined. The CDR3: CASSDRLLNTEAYF. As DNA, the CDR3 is TGTGCCAGCAGTGATCGGCTCCTGAACACTGAAGCTTACTTT.